The 4 T cell receptor beta chains reported below all come from one sample, sequenced in a study of blood T cell repertoires in COVID-19. Generated by immunoSEQ multiplex PCR, the TCRdb table keeps only in-frame clones and is missing some. The table shows some 70,000 clones, with around 82% occurring only once. The sequenced sample was peripheral blood. These receptor sequences come from a woman in her fifties or sixties with acute or convalescent COVID-19.

The chain employs TRBV27 and TRBJ1-4, with D tentatively TRBD1 (5 bases). CDR3 length: 12 residues. The V end lost 8 bases, the J end lost 5 bases, and 9 bases lay between the germline ends. The V gene's germline CDR1 is MNHEY and CDR2 SMNVEV (reference sequence). The CDR3 DNA reads TGTGCCAGCGGGCAGGGAAATGAAAAACTGTTTTTT. It codes for CASGQGNEKLFF.

The V gene is TRBV5-6, the J gene TRBJ1-6; TRBD1 matches at 9 bases. The CDR3 has 15 residues. Germline V CDR1 and CDR2: SGHDT, YYEEEE. V lost 6 bases, J lost 7 bases, and 8 bases stayed unmatched. CDR3: CASTIGGTGNSPLHF. For the CDR3, the DNA is TGTGCCAGCACCATTGGGGGGACAGGGAATTCACCCCTCCACTTT.

The chain has TRBV5-5 and TRBJ2-1, with 8 nucleotides matching TRBD1. Trimming took 5 bases from V and 8 from J; bases not matched to a gene: 15. The CDR3 consists of 16 residues. Germline CDR1 SGHKS, CDR2 YYEKEE (reference sequence). The DNA of the CDR3 is TGTGCCAGCAGTCTGCTTCAGGGGGCGGTCATCGATGAGCAGTTCTTC. As protein: CASSLLQGAVIDEQFF.

This clone was counted only a few times. As DNA, the CDR3 is TGTGCCAGCAGCACCTGGACAGGGAGCTCTGGAAACACCATATATTTT. It codes for CASSTWTGSSGNTIYF. V and J are TRBV5-5 and TRBJ1-3; 8 bases align to TRBD1. CDR1 is SGHKS, CDR2 YYEKEE, per germline (reference sequence). CDR3 length equals 16 residues. After removal of 4 bases from V and 0 bases from J, the junction contained 6 bases not matched to a gene. Looking up the rest from reference TRBV5-5 and TRBJ1-3 gives the full variable domain: DAGVTQSPTHLIKTRGQQVTLRCSPISGHKSVSWYQQVLGQGPQFIFQYYEKEERGRGNFPDRFSARQFPNYSSELNVNALLLGDSALYLCASSTWTGSSGNTIYFGEGSWLTVV.